This passage covers 8 T cell receptor beta chains from one sample sequenced in a study of T cells in localized non-small cell lung cancer. Some clones are missing from TCRdb's copy, which holds only in-frame ones; the method was immunoSEQ multiplex PCR. This sample has roughly 39,000 clones, with roughly 90% found just once. Specimen: PBMCs, collected before any cancer treatment. The receptors stem from a woman aged 40-75 years with stage II lung adenocarcinoma.

The CDR3 DNA sequence: TGTGCCAGCAGCTTAGGGGCAGGGAGGCCGGATCAGCCCCAGCATTTT. This gives the protein CASSLGAGRPDQPQHF. This chain joins TRBV7-2 and TRBJ1-5, with a tentative D call TRBD1 (5 bases). Germline V lookup: CDR1 SGHTA, CDR2 FQGNSA. Trimming stripped 1 base from V and 5 bases from J, with 15 bases between. The CDR3 extends over 16 amino acids.

The rearrangement links TRBV5-1 to TRBJ2-1; TRBD2 is a possible D gene (6 bases). This CDR3 has 13 residues. Looked up from germline, CDR1 is SGHRS and CDR2 is YFSETQ. Trimming removed 0 bases from V and 5 bases from J, with 6 bases in between. CDR3 coding DNA: TGCGCCAGCAGCTTGGGACTAGACAATGAGCAGTTCTTC. This gives the protein CASSLGLDNEQFF.

This clone was detected once. Germline is not matched at one junction end, which may reflect a read error. The rearrangement links TRBV19 to TRBJ2-7, with D tentatively TRBD2 (6 bases). CDR3 length: 12 residues. Germline V gives CDR1 LNHDA, CDR2 SQIVND (reference sequence). CDR3: CASKGGAGSSHF. The CDR3 DNA follows: TGTGCCAGTAAGGGCGGGGCAGGATCCTCGCACTTC.

This clone occurred a few times. J is TRBJ1-3 and V is TRBV7-9, with D tentatively TRBD1 (5 bases). V was pared by 7 bases and J by 0 bases, with 16 bases between. Germline CDR1 is SEHNR and CDR2 is FQNEAQ (reference sequence). The CDR3 spans 16 residues. The DNA for the CDR3 is TGTGCCAGCAACCCGGAGAGGGGACGCTCTGGAAACACCATATATTTT. Encoded protein: CASNPERGRSGNTIYF.

The chain employs TRBV9 and TRBJ1-3; no reliable D call. V lost 0 bases and J lost 8, with 18 bases in between. The CDR3 loop spans 16 amino acids. Germline V gene lookup returns CDR1 SGDLS and CDR2 YYNGEE. CDR3 coding DNA: TGTGCCAGCAGCGTAGCTCCAGCCGGGGTGGTGGACACCATATATTTT. Its translation: CASSVAPAGVVDTIYF.

The rearrangement uses TRBV6-5 and TRBJ2-1, with 12 nucleotides matching TRBD2. This CDR3 is 15 amino acids long. Trimming removed 6 bases from V and 3 bases from J; junction bases left unmatched: 3. Germline assignment: CDR1 MNHEY and CDR2 SVGAGI. The DNA for the CDR3 is TGTGCCAGCAGCGGACTAGCGGGAATCTACAATGAGCAGTTCTTC. This codes for CASSGLAGIYNEQFF.

To note about this clone: At one of its ends the junction is not consistent with the germline gene, which may arise from a read error. The V gene is TRBV28, the J gene TRBJ1-1; possibly TRBD1 for D (5 bases). Per the germline V gene, CDR1 is MDHEN and CDR2 is SYDVKM. This CDR3 has 13 residues. CDR3 DNA: TGTGCCAGCAGTTTTGGGGCGTACAAAGAATTTATCTTT. Translation gives CASSFGAYKEFIF.

V usage is TRBV7-2 and J usage is TRBJ2-1, with 13 bases aligning to TRBD2. The junction had 12 bases not matched to a gene; V was cut back by 5 bases and J by 8 bases. This CDR3 has 17 residues. Germline loops: CDR1 SGHTA, CDR2 FQGNSA. DNA for the CDR3: TGTGCCAGCAGCCTCCTACCGAGAGGACTAGCGGGAGATGAGCAGTTCTTC. Amino acid sequence: CASSLLPRGLAGDEQFF.